A single T cell receptor (beta chain) is shown here with its context. This clone's antigen is unknown. Qualities for individual bases were not recorded, and no much larger clone is one base off. The cohort was made up of roughly 670 healthy bone marrow donors. Cohort members were all nominally healthy when sampled, although unrecorded immune exposures were likely present. The donor tested CMV seronegative, placing the donor among the 300 to 450 seronegative members of the cohort. A peripheral blood sample was provided by each donor, and peripheral blood mononuclear cells were used for TCR beta sequencing. Genomic DNA extraction from the blood cell samples was performed with the Qiagen DNeasy Blood Extraction Kit. The receptor library was made with the immunoSEQ multiplex PCR assay. For the multiplex PCR, a mixture combining 60 forward primers for TCR Vbeta segments and 13 reverse primers for TCR Jbeta segments was used. Amplification of the CDR3 region of rearranged TCR beta genes was performed with a multiplex PCR assay on genomic DNA. The amplified TCR beta libraries were sequenced on the Illumina HiSeq System as 87-base-pair reads. For the original study's pipeline: In a later analysis, tens of millions of unique TCR beta chains were counted across the approximately 640 repertoires, and some 10 million of these chains were shared by at least two donors. To remove PCR and sequencing errors, raw reads were error-corrected and collapsed into unique sequences using a nearest-neighbor algorithm that merged closely related sequences. V, D and J gene segments were assigned by aligning CDR3 sequences to IMGT reference sequences. For a sequence to be retained, a match of at least six nucleotides was required to both a V gene segment and a J gene segment. A rearrangement counted as productive if the CDR3 had no stop codons and remained in frame with V and J, and every other rearrangement counted as non-productive. Following IMGT convention, CDR3 was defined as the stretch from the second conserved V-encoded cysteine up to the conserved J-encoded phenylalanine. The earlier analysis of about 640 of the donors excluded any sequence lacking an unambiguous match to a single V gene segment. An earlier analysis of 500 to 600 of the donors classified V segments as functional when productive rearrangements were above 56.7% and as segregating when the standard deviation between donors was above 5%. A statistical classification framework was built for diagnosing cytomegalovirus status from the catalog of TCR beta chain sequences. In a later analysis, TCR nucleotide sequences were compared against IMGT/GENE-DB human TR gene sequences so that V and J genes could be assigned. Using the TCRdist pipeline, a later analysis assigned CDR3 sequences along with most-parsimonious VDJ recombination scenarios. A later analysis defined each TCR beta chain by its CDR3 amino acid sequence plus V-gene family, and excluded reads lacking a unique V-gene family. As a way to deal with suspected cross-contamination and a sequencing artifact, a later analysis dropped 450 to 700 nucleotide sequences that were highly shared and had low generation probability. In a later analysis, a clonal expansion index was calculated for each public chain from normalized within-repertoire ranks of inferred template counts. A later analysis computed generation probabilities with a VDJ recombination model fitted to out-of-frame rearrangements, and checked the results against IGoR. In a later analysis, hypergeometric tests were used to score TCR-TCR, TCR-HLA and TCR-CMV co-occurrence, with a repertoire-size bias correction applied to TCR pairs. To estimate false discovery rates, a later analysis permuted the HLA or CMV assignments 20 times. In a later analysis, co-occurring TCRs were grouped using DBSCAN, and TCRdist sequence similarity was added for clustering within HLA-allele-positive subsets. Repertoires with fewer than 30,000 or more than 120,000 public chains, plus five repertoires with anomalous nucleotide sharing, were excluded from co-occurrence clustering. TCRdb stores this immuneACCESS table with in-frame sequences only. Part of the clones is absent; in the studies checked, under half of the shortfall reflects unresolved V genes, and no reason is known for the rest. V and J calls and clone size are those listed in that table; D and trimming were worked out from the DNA. The sample table lists 150,000 to 200,000 clones, 68% of them with a count of one. The ten largest clonotypes hold about 1.3% of the sample.

CDR1 is given as MDHEN and CDR2 as SYDVKM, both from the germline V gene. From its cysteine to its phenylalanine, the CDR3 spans 14 amino acids. The read is trimmed to its CDR3 DNA, 42 bases read in frame from base 1. V sheds 7 bases and J sheds 7 bases, leaving 16 bases between their ends. These data are taken from a study of cytomegalovirus exposure and HLA in healthy donors (dated by TCRdb to the late 2010s). As for the study more broadly: An earlier analysis of 587 of the donors reported roughly 300 Gb of sequence data and roughly 110 million unique TCR beta sequences from about 200 million T cells. Roughly 300 gigabases of sequencing data and around 90 million unique TCR sequences made up an early release that covered roughly 670 HLA-typed donors. Of the roughly 400 genotyped donors, about 84% fell in the genetic ancestry cluster associated with self-reported Caucasian donors. The study aimed to test whether signatures of past pathogen exposure could be identified by cataloging public T cell receptors. Using immunosequencing, the study profiled T cell repertoires from fewer than 700 subjects and related those repertoires to cytomegalovirus serostatus. A separate validation cohort of 100 to 150 different subjects was used in addition to the 666-subject first cohort. To predict cytomegalovirus infection status, the study brought together high-throughput TCR immunosequencing, statistical association of individual TCRs with disease status, and machine learning. A later analysis re-examined previously published TCR beta repertoires from more than 650 donors and added high-resolution HLA genotyping to investigate patterns of TCR occurrence. The later analysis used no new phenotypic data to find candidate immune exposures, relying instead on TCR beta sequences and their occurrence across donors. An earlier analysis of around 540 of the donors applied high-throughput TCR beta sequencing to assess whether each TCR beta V gene segment acted as functional or pseudogenic. Donor age, sex, ethnicity and CMV serostatus were collected together with the repertoire data. A later genetic analysis used genome-wide SNP genotypes for about 55% of the 666 donors, treating that subset as a discovery cohort. All discovery cohort repertoires had been generated on a single sequencing platform. HLA typing included class I and class II loci at four-digit resolution. The number of typed donors differed by locus: about 620-640 for A, B, C, DRB1 and DQB1; some 500 for DQA1; about 600 for DPA1; and about 450 for DPB1. Because of strong linkage in the cohort, five DR-DQ haplotypes were treated as single units for association and clustering. Among 398 genotyped donors of the cohort, an average of approximately 240,000 unique TCR beta nucleotide sequences was sequenced per donor, of which roughly 17% were non-productive. Broader findings and caveats from the paper: A cluster of highly shared sequence variants was judged likely to be a technical artifact of the sequencing pipeline. V-gene and J-gene trimming of TCR beta chains was associated with a missense DCLRE1C variant in a later genetic analysis, and the association was replicated in an independent cohort. The only immune exposure information available for the cohort was CMV serostatus. In a later analysis, the rate of TCR association differed among HLA loci, with DRB1 alleles having the most associated TCRs and HLA-C alleles having the fewest. In a later analysis, 15,000 to 20,000 TCR beta sequences were associated with specific HLA alleles at a false discovery rate of 0.05. Most TCR sequences were observed very rarely across donors, whereas some public TCRs were present in many individuals. Because counts were too low, approximately 15 rarely observed V segments, including chromosome 9 orphons, were excluded from the earlier analysis of 587 of the donors. Cytomegalovirus status was reported to be diagnosed by the classifier with high specificity and sensitivity in both the original and validation cohorts. A further reported finding was that TCR beta sequences accurately predicted the HLA-A and HLA-B alleles for most subjects in the first cohort. Linkage disequilibrium might explain the correlated functional status among segregating V segments, but an unknown experimental factor could not be ruled out. In an earlier analysis of 587 of the donors, most TCR beta V segments were observed in productive rearrangements about 87% or about 30% of the time, broadly matching IMGT annotations. A total of 150 or so TCR beta chains were listed by the study as associated with cytomegalovirus. In vitro tests confirmed that three of the cytomegalovirus-associated TCR beta chains recognize cytomegalovirus antigens. A later analysis reported that several top co-occurrence clusters appeared linked to parvovirus B19, influenza, CMV and Epstein-Barr virus. Because HLA typing was missing for some donors at each locus, association tests included only the typed subset. This cohort had only TCR beta chains sequenced, and the lack of alpha or paired-chain data limited which features could be detected. Some IMGT-functional V segments, including TRBV6-2 and TRBV6-3, could not be distinguished by the 87-base-pair reads and were therefore excluded. A later analysis found that HLA-associated TCR beta chains were more clonally expanded and had lower generation probabilities than equally common non-associated chains. Compared with the roughly 720-donor mean, donors in an Asian-associated ancestry cluster had fewer N-insertions in productive TCRs, according to a later genetic analysis. In a later analysis, most CMV-associated TCR beta chains were found to appear HLA-restricted, with HLA associations seemingly driven largely by CMV exposure. Sequencing depth was assumed to be roughly uniform across donors in the presence/absence analyses, though that assumption may not hold. According to the authors, the approach could potentially be generalized to other disease states and immunological phenotypes. When HLA alleles, especially DR and DQ, strongly co-occurred, TCR associations were difficult to assign to individual alleles.

The sequence joins TRBV28 to TRBJ2-2, with a tentative D gene TRBD1 over 6 matching bases. The sample taken for sequencing was PBMCs. This clonotype was obtained from a man aged 50 to 59 in good health and CMV-seronegative. CDR3 loop: CASNDRPWGGELFF. The nucleotides are TGTGCCAGCAATGACAGGCCCTGGGGCGGGGAGCTGTTTTTT. This CDR3, with the reference TRBV28 and TRBJ2-2 proteins standing in past its ends, gives the full variable domain DVKVTQSSRYLVKRTGEKVFLECVQDMDHENMFWYRQDPGLGLRLIYFSYDVKMKEKGDIPEGYSVSREKKERFSLILESASTNQTSMYLCASNDRPWGGELFFGEGSRLTVL.